The 28 T cell receptor beta chains presented below share a single source sample, sequenced in a study. TCRdb recomputed calls from the RT-PCR reads with MiXCR, one row per CDR3 protein. The sample consists of about 680,000 distinct CDR3 sequences, 12% to 15% of them appearing once. Sequencing input: memory CD4+ T cells from blood. The receptors shown here come from a female donor in good health, serving as a healthy control.

The V call is TRBV7-2, the J call TRBJ2-4; 16 bases line up with TRBD2. V was clipped by 1 base and J by 1 base; unmatched bases: 4. The CDR3 spans 19 residues. Germline V lookup: CDR1 SGHTA, CDR2 FQGNSA. The CDR3 DNA reads as TGTGCCAGCAGCTTAGGGCCGGGACTAGCGGGAGGGGCCAAAAACATTCAGTACTTC. Amino acid sequence: CASSLGPGLAGGAKNIQYF. Filled out from reference TRBV7-2 and TRBJ2-4, the complete variable domain reads GAGVSQSPSNKVTEKGKDVELRCDPISGHTALYWYRQSLGQGLEFLIYFQGNSAPDKSGLPSDRFSAERTGGSVSTLTIQRTQQEDSAVYLCASSLGPGLAGGAKNIQYFGAGTRLSVL.

This clonotype was found a few times. The chain is built from TRBV7-2 and TRBJ1-2, with D uncertain. Germline V lookup: CDR1 SGHTA, CDR2 FQGNSA. Between the trimmed V and J ends, which lost 2 bases and 0 bases, there was a span of 10 bases. The CDR3 contains 15 residues. CDR3 nucleotides: TGTGCCAGCAGCTTATCGAACGGTGCTAACTATGGCTACACCTTC. Protein: CASSLSNGANYGYTF.

The rearrangement links TRBV6-5 to TRBJ2-6; D possibly matches TRBD1 or TRBD2 (5 bases each). The CDR3 loop spans 15 amino acids. The germline V gene encodes CDR1 MNHEY and CDR2 SVGAGI. Trimming took off 6 bases at V and 2 bases at J, with 11 bases between the two ends. In DNA form, the CDR3 reads TGTGCCAGCAGCCCAGAGGGGACTGGGGCCAACGTCCTGACTTTC. Translation: CASSPEGTGANVLTF.

This clonotype has a count of ten or more. V gene TRBV5-1 combines with J gene TRBJ2-3; 8 positions agree with TRBD1. The V gene end was trimmed by 2 bases and the J gene end by 2 bases; junction bases not matched to a gene: 4. The CDR3 runs to 15 residues. Per germline, CDR1 SGHRS and CDR2 YFSETQ. The CDR3 sequence: CASSFRDRLTDTQYF. CDR3 nucleotide sequence: TGCGCCAGCAGCTTCAGGGACAGGCTCACAGATACGCAGTATTTT.

The sample holds a few counts of this clonotype. V and J are TRBV5-1 and TRBJ1-3; 9 bases align to TRBD1. The junction had 5 bases not matched to a gene; V was cut back by 0 bases and J by 4 bases. Germline assignment: CDR1 SGHRS and CDR2 YFSETQ. The CDR3 is made up of 16 amino acids. This chain's CDR3 is CASSLEGQGSGNTIYF. CDR3 DNA: TGCGCCAGCAGCTTGGAGGGACAGGGCTCGGGAAACACCATATATTTT.

On this clonotype itself: An end of the junction differs from the germline gene, which may be a read error. CDR3 residues: CASSLERQDQETQYF. In DNA, the CDR3 is TGCGCCAGCAGTTTGGAACGACAGGACCAAGAGACCCAGTACTTC. The chain employs TRBV5-1 and TRBJ2-5; TRBD1 might be the D (6 bases). Germline V CDR1 and CDR2: SGHRS, YFSETQ. This CDR3 is built from 15 residues. The complete variable domain, with remaining parts taken from reference TRBV5-1 and TRBJ2-5, reads KAGVTQTPRYLIKTRGQQVTLSCSPISGHRSVSWYQQTPGQGLQFLFEYFSETQRNKGNFPGRFSGRQFSNSRSEMNVSTLELGDSALYLCASSLERQDQETQYFGPGTRLLVL.

The chain employs TRBV30 and TRBJ2-1; possibly TRBD2 for D (6 bases). Trimming left V 3 bases short and J 3 bases short, with 15 bases between. Germline lookup yields CDR1 GTSNPN and CDR2 SVGIG (reference sequence). The CDR3 extends over 15 amino acids. The CDR3 region has the DNA TGTGCCTGGAGCCAAGATGGGGGGTTCTACAATGAGCAGTTCTTC. Amino acid sequence: CAWSQDGGFYNEQFF.

The table lists this clonotype with a few counts. The chain is built from TRBV11-2 and TRBJ1-1; TRBD1 is a possible D gene (6 bases). The length of the CDR3 is 13 residues. Trimming took 2 bases from V and 10 from J, leaving 14 bases between them. Germline assignment: CDR1 SGHAT and CDR2 FQNNGV. Here the CDR3 DNA reads TGTGCCAGCAGCTTACCTCCAGGGGTGGGAGCTTTCTTT. This encodes CASSLPPGVGAFF.

The chain has TRBV28 and TRBJ1-5; no clear D gene. The V gene's germline CDR1 is MDHEN and CDR2 SYDVKM. CDR3 size: 12 residues. Trimming took off 6 bases at V and 7 bases at J, with 10 bases between the two ends. This CDR3 is CASSWGGQPQHF. Written as DNA, the CDR3 is TGTGCCAGCAGCTGGGGAGGGCAGCCCCAGCATTTT.

Concerning this clonotype itself: This may come from a read error, since a much larger clone is one base off. The CDR3 sequence is CSVEGLTGVKDTQYF. CDR3 DNA: TGCAGCGTCGAAGGACTAACGGGAGTGAAAGATACGCAGTATTTT. This chain uses TRBV29-1 with TRBJ2-3; D might be TRBD2 (6 bases). CDR1 and CDR2 (germline): SQVTM, ANQGSEA. The CDR3 length is 15 residues.

The rearrangement uses TRBV20-1 and TRBJ2-2; TRBD2 aligns across 7 bases. CDR1 and CDR2 (germline): DFQATT, SNEGSKA (reference sequence). After removal of 1 base from V and 2 bases from J, the junction contained 10 bases not matched to a gene. The CDR3 loop spans 17 amino acids. CDR3 protein: CSARATSERANTGELFF. In nucleotides, the CDR3 is TGCAGTGCTAGAGCCACTAGCGAAAGGGCAAACACCGGGGAGCTGTTTTTT.

The chain is built from TRBV4-1 and TRBJ2-7, with 10 bases lining up with TRBD1. Germline V gene sequence: CDR1 MGHRA, CDR2 YSYEKL. The CDR3 length is 15 residues. Trimming removed 5 bases from V and 4 bases from J; junction bases left unmatched: 8. In DNA, the CDR3 is TGCGCCAGCAGCAACGACAGGGGGCTGTCTTACGAGCAGTACTTC. Translation: CASSNDRGLSYEQYF.

Ten or more counts support this clonotype. The chain uses TRBV7-3 and TRBJ2-3; D is uncertain. Trimming removed 5 bases from V and 0 bases from J, with 15 bases in between. The CDR3 covers 16 residues. Germline lookup yields CDR1 SGHTA and CDR2 FQGTGA. As DNA, the CDR3 is TGTGCCAGCAGCCCAGGATACGGCGCTAGCACAGATACGCAGTATTTT. Translated: CASSPGYGASTDTQYF.

This clonotype was seen repeatedly, ten times or more. The rearrangement joins TRBV5-1 to TRBJ2-1; perhaps TRBD2 as D (6 bases). V shed 6 bases and J shed 6 bases, with 16 bases lying between them. CDR1 is SGHRS, CDR2 YFSETQ, per germline. This CDR3 has 14 amino acids. The CDR3 nucleotides are TGCGCCAGCACCCTGGATCCGGGGGTCAATGAGCAGTTCTTC. Translated: CASTLDPGVNEQFF.

This chain connects TRBV6-2 or TRBV6-3 to TRBJ2-2; 7 positions match TRBD1. V lost 1 base, J lost 3 bases, and 14 bases stayed unmatched. This CDR3 is built from 19 residues. Germline loops: CDR1 MNHEY, CDR2 SVGEGT. CDR3 residues: CASSYYRARPDRDTGELFF. The CDR3 coding sequence is TGTGCCAGCAGTTACTACAGGGCAAGACCCGACAGGGACACCGGGGAGCTGTTTTTT.

This clonotype was counted between two and nine times. The chain combines TRBV6-4 with TRBJ2-1; 7 bases align to TRBD2. This CDR3 comprises 15 residues. Germline assignment: CDR1 MRHNA and CDR2 SNTAGT. V dropped 3 bases and J dropped 4; count of bases not matched to a gene: 6. The CDR3 loop reads CASSDTPSGYNEQFF. As DNA, the CDR3 is TGTGCCAGCAGTGATACGCCTAGCGGTTACAATGAGCAGTTCTTC.

There are many counts of this clonotype. Here the CDR3 DNA reads TGTGCCACCAGCAGAGATAACAGCTTTCAAGAGACCCAGTACTTC. Its protein is CATSRDNSFQETQYF. The chain is built from TRBV15 and TRBJ2-5; D remains unclear. With 0 bases removed from V and 2 bases from J, the gap between germline ends came to 10 bases. The germline V gene has CDR1 LNHNV and CDR2 YYDKDF (reference sequence). The CDR3 consists of 15 residues.

This clonotype has at least ten counts. The J gene is TRBJ1-1, the V gene TRBV29-1; a weak D match, TRBD1 (5 bases). In germline, CDR1 is SQVTM, CDR2 ANQGSEA. This CDR3 spans 13 amino acids. Trimming took 8 bases from V and 3 from J, leaving 16 bases between them. This CDR3 reads CSFREWGDTEAFF. As DNA, the CDR3 is TGCAGCTTCAGGGAGTGGGGGGACACTGAAGCTTTCTTT.

The CDR3 loop reads CSVTRDLYGYTF. The CDR3, as DNA: TGCAGTGTAACCAGAGACCTCTATGGCTACACCTTC. V is TRBV20-1 and J is TRBJ1-2, with D uncertain. Germline-derived CDR1 and CDR2 are DFQATT and SNEGSKA (reference sequence). The CDR3 runs to 12 residues. V gave up 7 bases and J gave up 4 bases, with 13 bases separating them.

This clonotype was recorded at least ten times. The chain joins TRBV6-5 to TRBJ1-1, with D uncertain. Trimming pared 3 bases from V and 0 bases from J, leaving 14 bases between. The CDR3 runs to 16 residues. Germline values: CDR1 MNHEY, CDR2 SVGAGI. The CDR3 spells CASSYSGVIMNTEAFF. CDR3 bases: TGTGCCAGCAGTTATAGCGGAGTCATTATGAACACTGAAGCTTTCTTT.

The chain carries TRBV7-2 and TRBJ2-1; the match to TRBD2 covers 9 bases. Per germline, CDR1 SGHTA and CDR2 FQGNSA. The V and J ends lost 8 bases and 6 bases, in that order; junction bases with no gene match: 8. The length of the CDR3 is 14 residues. CDR3 in amino acids: CASRYLAGANEQFF. The CDR3 nucleotides are TGTGCCAGCCGCTATTTAGCGGGAGCCAATGAGCAGTTCTTC.

The chain combines TRBV5-6 with TRBJ1-4; no definite D call. The CDR3 is made up of 14 amino acids. V was clipped by 0 bases and J by 8 bases, with 11 bases between them. Germline V gene lookup returns CDR1 SGHDT and CDR2 YYEEEE. The CDR3 nucleotides read TGTGCCAGCAGCTTGGGACGGACCCGAGAAAAACTGTTTTTT. Protein sequence: CASSLGRTREKLFF. Full variable domain (outside the CDR3, taken from reference TRBV5-6 and TRBJ1-4): DAGVTQSPTHLIKTRGQQVTLRCSPKSGHDTVSWYQQALGQGPQFIFQYYEEEERQRGNFPDRFSGHQFPNYSSELNVNALLLGDSALYLCASSLGRTREKLFFGSGTQLSVL.

This clonotype has just a few counts. The chain recombines TRBV5-1 with TRBJ2-6, with D perhaps matching TRBD2 (5 bases). The CDR3 is 15 amino acids. Per germline, CDR1 SGHRS and CDR2 YFSETQ. Trimming removed 6 bases at V and 4 bases at J, with 14 bases between. CDR3 sequence: CASIPGGVGANVLTF. DNA of the CDR3: TGCGCCAGCATCCCCGGAGGCGTGGGGGCCAACGTCCTGACTTTC.

The rearrangement joins TRBV20-1 to TRBJ2-1; 7 bases are shared with TRBD2. V lost 1 base to trimming and J lost 5 bases; unmatched junction nucleotides: 14. CDR1 is DFQATT and CDR2 is SNEGSKA in the germline V gene (reference sequence). There are 17 residues in the CDR3. As DNA, the CDR3 is TGCAGTGCTAGAGGACTCCGCGGGAGAAGGCTTGACAATGAGCAGTTCTTC. Protein: CSARGLRGRRLDNEQFF.

This clonotype was recorded a few times. CDR3 sequence reads: CASSLLSSRGAFF. CDR3 nucleotides: TGTGCCAGCAGCTTACTGTCTTCAAGGGGGGCTTTCTTT. The chain employs TRBV11-2 and TRBJ1-1, with TRBD1 as a possible D gene (6 bases). The CDR3 length is 13 residues. The V end lost 2 bases, the J end lost 11 bases, and 15 bases lay between the germline ends. Germline V gives CDR1 SGHAT, CDR2 FQNNGV.

This clonotype was seen at least ten times. The J gene is TRBJ2-1, the V gene TRBV7-2; D not certain. The length of the CDR3 is 14 residues. Per germline, CDR1 SGHTA and CDR2 FQGNSA. V gave up 5 bases and J gave up 0 bases, with 8 bases separating them. Here the CDR3 DNA reads TGTGCCAGCAGCGTATTTAGCTCCTACAATGAGCAGTTCTTC. Translation: CASSVFSSYNEQFF.

The chain carries TRBV5-1 and TRBJ1-4; 7 nucleotides match TRBD1. This CDR3 has 14 amino acids. V was clipped by 0 bases and J by 10 bases; unmatched bases: 6. The germline V gene encodes CDR1 SGHRS and CDR2 YFSETQ. The CDR3 is CASSLAGDRAKLFF. CDR3 DNA sequence: TGCGCCAGCAGCTTGGCCGGGGACAGAGCAAAACTGTTTTTT.

This clonotype showed up many times. The chain is built from TRBV5-1 and TRBJ2-1; no clear D. The V end was cut by 0 bases, the J end by 9 bases, with 16 bases between. Germline V gives CDR1 SGHRS, CDR2 YFSETQ. The CDR3 totals 15 residues. The DNA of the CDR3 is TGCGCCAGCAGCTTGGGAAGTGGGGTTATCGGTGAGCAGTTCTTC. Its protein is CASSLGSGVIGEQFF.